This T cell receptor beta chain was captured in a study of T cell changes during pregnancy in multiple sclerosis. Sequencing was performed with immunoSEQ multiplex PCR; in TCRdb, only in-frame clones are kept and a portion is missing. Of about 99,000 clones detected, 92% appear once; the ten largest clones hold around 0.92%. V lost 1 base, J lost 5 bases, and 11 bases lay in between. Per germline, CDR1 SGHVS and CDR2 FNYEAQ. The CDR3 spans 14 residues. The source is a female donor with multiple sclerosis, enrolled in a pregnancy study. The chain couples TRBV7-6 to TRBJ1-1; tentative D call: TRBD1 (5 bases). This material consisted of peripheral blood, taken after pregnancy. The CDR3 loop reads CASSLVGGGTEAFF. In DNA form, the CDR3 reads TGTGCCAGCAGCTTAGTGGGGGGAGGGACTGAAGCTTTCTTT.